This T cell receptor (beta chain) originates from a study of T-cell memory formation after mild COVID-19. Findings of the study overall: Contracting clones localized mainly to CM and EM when CD4+ and mainly to EMRA when CD8+. While clones contracting from day 15 to 85 were balanced between CD4 and CD8, later expanders leaned CD4+. Several responding clones turned up in pre-infection memory, indicating that cross-reactive memory may have taken part.

Germline V gene lookup returns CDR1 MGHRA and CDR2 YSYEKL. This CDR3 is built from 16 residues. Trimming removed 0 bases from V and 3 bases from J, with 15 bases in between. The TCR alpha and TCR beta cDNA libraries, bearing sample barcodes and UMIs, were generated by 5'RACE using constant-segment primers. TCRdb reprocessed the 5' RACE reads with MiXCR, giving one entry per CDR3 protein. The sample lists hundreds of thousands of distinct CDR3 sequences, less than 25% occurring once. With respect to this clonotype: The antigen is undetermined.

The source of this sequence is an adult woman who had mild COVID-19 (a few samples of this study predate the infection). Cell type and time point are not known. Sequenced sample: PBMCs or a T cell subset sorted from them (not recorded which). V gene TRBV4-1 combines with J gene TRBJ2-7; D uncertain. Written as DNA, the CDR3 is TGCGCCAGCAGCCAAGATCGCCAGGATTACAACTACGAGCAGTACTTC. Translation gives CASSQDRQDYNYEQYF.